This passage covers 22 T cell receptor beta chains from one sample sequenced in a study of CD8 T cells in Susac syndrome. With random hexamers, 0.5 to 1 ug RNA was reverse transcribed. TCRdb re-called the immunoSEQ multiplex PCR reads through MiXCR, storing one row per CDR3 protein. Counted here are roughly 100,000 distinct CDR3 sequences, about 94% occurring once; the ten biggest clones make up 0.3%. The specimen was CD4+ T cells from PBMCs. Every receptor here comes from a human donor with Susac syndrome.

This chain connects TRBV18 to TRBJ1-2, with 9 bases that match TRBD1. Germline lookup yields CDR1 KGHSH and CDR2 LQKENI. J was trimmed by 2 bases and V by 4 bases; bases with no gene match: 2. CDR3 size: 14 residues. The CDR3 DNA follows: TGTGCCAGCTCACGCGGGACAGGGAACTATGGCTACACCTTC. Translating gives CASSRGTGNYGYTF.

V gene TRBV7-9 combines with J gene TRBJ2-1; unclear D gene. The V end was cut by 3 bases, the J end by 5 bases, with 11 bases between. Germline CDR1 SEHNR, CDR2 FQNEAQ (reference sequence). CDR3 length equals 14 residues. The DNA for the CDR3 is TGTGCCAGCAGCTTGAGAAACAGCGACAATGAGCAGTTCTTC. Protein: CASSLRNSDNEQFF.

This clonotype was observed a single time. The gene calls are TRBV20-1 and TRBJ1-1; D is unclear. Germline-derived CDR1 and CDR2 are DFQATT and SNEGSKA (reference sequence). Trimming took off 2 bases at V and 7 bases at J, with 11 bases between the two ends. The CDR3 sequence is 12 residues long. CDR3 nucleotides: TGCAGTGCTAGAAGGTGGGCCGATGAAGCTTTCTTT. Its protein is CSARRWADEAFF.

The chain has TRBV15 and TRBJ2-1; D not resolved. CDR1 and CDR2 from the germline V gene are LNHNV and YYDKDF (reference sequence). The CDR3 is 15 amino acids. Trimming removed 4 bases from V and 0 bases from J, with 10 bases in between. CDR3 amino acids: CATSKLTSSYNEQFF. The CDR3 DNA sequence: TGTGCCACCAGCAAACTAACGAGCTCCTACAATGAGCAGTTCTTC.

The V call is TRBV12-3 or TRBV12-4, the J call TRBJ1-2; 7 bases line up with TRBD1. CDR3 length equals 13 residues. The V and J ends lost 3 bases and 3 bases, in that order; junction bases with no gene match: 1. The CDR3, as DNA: TGTGCCAGCAGTTTCGGGACAGACTATGGCTACACCTTC. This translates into CASSFGTDYGYTF.

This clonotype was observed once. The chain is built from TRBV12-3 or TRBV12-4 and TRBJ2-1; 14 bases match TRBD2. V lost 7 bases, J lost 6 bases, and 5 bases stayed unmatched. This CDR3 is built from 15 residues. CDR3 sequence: CASTQGTSGGNEQFF. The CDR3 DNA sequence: TGTGCCAGCACCCAGGGGACTAGCGGGGGCAATGAGCAGTTCTTC.

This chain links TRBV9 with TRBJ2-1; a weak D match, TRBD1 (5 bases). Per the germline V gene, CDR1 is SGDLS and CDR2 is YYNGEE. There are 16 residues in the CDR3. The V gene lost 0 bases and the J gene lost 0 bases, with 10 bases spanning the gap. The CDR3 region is CASSVGGRVSYNEQFF. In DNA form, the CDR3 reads TGTGCCAGCAGCGTAGGTGGCAGGGTCTCCTACAATGAGCAGTTCTTC.

For the CDR3, the DNA is TGTGCCAGCAGCGTAGAGGGACAGGGGACCTACGAGCAGTACTTC. It specifies CASSVEGQGTYEQYF. The gene calls are TRBV9 and TRBJ2-7; 10 bases agree with TRBD1. CDR1 is SGDLS and CDR2 is YYNGEE in the germline V gene. The J segment lost 2 bases and the V segment lost 0 bases, leaving 2 bases of the junction unmatched. This CDR3 comprises 15 residues.

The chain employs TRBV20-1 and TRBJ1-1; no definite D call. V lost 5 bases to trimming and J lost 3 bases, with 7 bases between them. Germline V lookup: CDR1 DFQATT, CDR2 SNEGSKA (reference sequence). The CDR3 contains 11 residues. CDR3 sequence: CSAYEDTEAFF. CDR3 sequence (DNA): TGCAGTGCTTATGAGGACACTGAAGCTTTCTTT.

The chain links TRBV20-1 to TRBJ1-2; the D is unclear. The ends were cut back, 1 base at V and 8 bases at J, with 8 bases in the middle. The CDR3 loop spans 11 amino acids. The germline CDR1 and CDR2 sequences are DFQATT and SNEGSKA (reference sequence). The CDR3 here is CSARVVVGYTF. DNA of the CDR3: TGCAGTGCTAGAGTCGTTGTAGGCTACACCTTC.

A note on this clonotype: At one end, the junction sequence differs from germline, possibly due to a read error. The CDR3 DNA reads TGCAGCGTTGGGACAGGGCCCTACTTC. Amino acid sequence: CSVGTGPYF. V gene TRBV29-1 combines with J gene TRBJ1-2; 8 positions match TRBD1. In germline, CDR1 is SQVTM, CDR2 ANQGSEA. The CDR3 is 9 amino acids.

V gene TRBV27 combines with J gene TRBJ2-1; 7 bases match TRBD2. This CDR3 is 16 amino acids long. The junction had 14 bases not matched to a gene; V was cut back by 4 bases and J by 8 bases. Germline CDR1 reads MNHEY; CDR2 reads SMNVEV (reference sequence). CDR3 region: CASSSLTSSPLHEQFF. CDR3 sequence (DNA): TGTGCCAGCAGTTCATTGACTAGCTCCCCTTTACATGAGCAGTTCTTC.

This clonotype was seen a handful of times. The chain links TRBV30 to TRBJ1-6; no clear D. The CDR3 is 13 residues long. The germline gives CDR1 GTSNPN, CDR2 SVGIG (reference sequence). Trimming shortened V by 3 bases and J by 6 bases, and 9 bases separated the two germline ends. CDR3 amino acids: CAWRLQRNSPLHF. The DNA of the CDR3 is TGTGCCTGGAGATTACAGCGTAATTCACCCCTCCACTTT.

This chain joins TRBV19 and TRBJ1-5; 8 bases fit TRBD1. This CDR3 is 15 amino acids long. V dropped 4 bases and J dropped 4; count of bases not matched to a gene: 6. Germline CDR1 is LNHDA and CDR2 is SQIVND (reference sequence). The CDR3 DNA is TGTGCCAGTAGTACCGGGACAGGCGGTAATCAGCCCCAGCATTTT. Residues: CASSTGTGGNQPQHF.

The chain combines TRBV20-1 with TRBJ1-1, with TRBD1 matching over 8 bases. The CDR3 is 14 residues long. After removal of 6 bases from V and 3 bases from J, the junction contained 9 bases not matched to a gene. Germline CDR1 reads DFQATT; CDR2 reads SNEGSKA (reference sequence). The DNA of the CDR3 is TGCAGTGCCCAATCCGGGGACAGGCACACTGAAGCTTTCTTT. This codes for CSAQSGDRHTEAFF.

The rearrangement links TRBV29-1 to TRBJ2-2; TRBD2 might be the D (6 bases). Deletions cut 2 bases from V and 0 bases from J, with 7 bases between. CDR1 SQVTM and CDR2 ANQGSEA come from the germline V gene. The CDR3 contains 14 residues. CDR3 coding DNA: TGCAGCGTTGAACGCGGGGCGAACACCGGGGAGCTGTTTTTT. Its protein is CSVERGANTGELFF.

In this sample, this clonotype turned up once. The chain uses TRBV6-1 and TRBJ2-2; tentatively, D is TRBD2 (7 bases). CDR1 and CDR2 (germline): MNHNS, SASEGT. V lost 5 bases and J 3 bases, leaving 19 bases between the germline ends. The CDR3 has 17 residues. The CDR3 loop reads CASSRLGGRKDTGELFF. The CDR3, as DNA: TGTGCCAGCAGTCGTCTGGGGGGGCGCAAGGACACCGGGGAGCTGTTTTTT.

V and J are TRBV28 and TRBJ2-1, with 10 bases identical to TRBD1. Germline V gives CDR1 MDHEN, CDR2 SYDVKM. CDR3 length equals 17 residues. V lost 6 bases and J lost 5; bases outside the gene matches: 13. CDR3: CASSSPPGQGYHNEQFF. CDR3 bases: TGTGCCAGCAGCTCCCCCCCGGGACAGGGGTATCACAATGAGCAGTTCTTC.

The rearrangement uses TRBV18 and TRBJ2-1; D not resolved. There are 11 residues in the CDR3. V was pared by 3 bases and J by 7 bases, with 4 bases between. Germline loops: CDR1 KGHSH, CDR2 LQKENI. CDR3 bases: TGTGCCAGCTCACCCGAGAATGAGCAGTTCTTC. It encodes CASSPENEQFF. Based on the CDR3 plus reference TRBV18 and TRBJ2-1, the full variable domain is NAGVMQNPRHLVRRRGQEARLRCSPMKGHSHVYWYRQLPEEGLKFMVYLQKENIIDESGMPKERFSAEFPKEGPSILRIQQVVRGDSAAYFCASSPENEQFFGPGTRLTVL.

CDR3 sequence (DNA): TGTGCCAGCAGCTTAGGGGGGACGACGGGGAACACTGAAGCTTTCTTT. The encoded protein is CASSLGGTTGNTEAFF. The chain has TRBV7-6 and TRBJ1-1; possibly TRBD1 for D (5 bases). The CDR3 spans 16 residues. V was pared by 1 base and J by 1 base, with 13 bases between. Germline V lookup: CDR1 SGHVS, CDR2 FNYEAQ.

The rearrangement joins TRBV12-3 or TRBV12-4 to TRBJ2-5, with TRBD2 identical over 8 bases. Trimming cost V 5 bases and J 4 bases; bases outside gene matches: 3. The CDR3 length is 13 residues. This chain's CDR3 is CASSPSGRETQYF. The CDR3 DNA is TGTGCCAGCAGTCCCAGCGGGAGAGAGACCCAGTACTTC.

CDR3 nucleotides: TGTGCCAGCAGCTTGGGCCGTATTACCGGGGAGCTGTTTTTT. Its translation: CASSLGRITGELFF. The chain couples TRBV5-6 to TRBJ2-2; no firm D call. The CDR3 loop spans 14 amino acids. Germline CDR1 SGHDT, CDR2 YYEEEE. V lost 0 bases and J lost 5, with 8 bases in between.